This TCR beta chain was found in a study of T cell repertoires in cytomegalovirus infection. TCRdb analysed the reads with MiXCR anew, one entry per CDR3 protein. The sample lists around 25,000 distinct CDR3 sequences, about a fifth occurring once. On this clonotype itself: Its matching antigen is unknown.

This TCR was sampled from a human donor in good health (CMV status not recorded). Some clones in this sample may be carry-over from other donors' samples. The material sequenced was CD8+ T cells from cultured PBMCs, taken from culture after CMV antigen stimulation.

The CDR3 loop reads CASSLGGRGRDWETQYF. CDR3 DNA: TGTGCCAGCAGTTTGGGGGGCCGCGGGCGTGATTGGGAGACCCAGTACTTC. The rearrangement joins TRBV12-3 or TRBV12-4 to TRBJ2-5; D might be TRBD1 or TRBD2, each matching 6 bases. The V and J ends lost 3 bases and 5 bases respectively, with 22 bases between them. The CDR3 is 17 residues long.